This is a list of T cell receptor beta chains from one sample in a study of OX40 agonist ivuxolimab in advanced cancers. Produced via immunoSEQ multiplex PCR; TCRdb's table is partial and in-frame only. The sample carries around 100,000 clones, around 90% recorded once. Sequenced material: CD4+ or CD8+ T cells sorted from blood, taken in a trial of the OX40 agonist ivuxolimab. All receptors derive from an adult with an advanced solid tumor such as melanoma, head and neck, liver or kidney cancer. CDR3s include the opening cysteine and the closing phenylalanine or tryptophan. Each record gives: clone size, J gene, CDR3 length, V gene, CDR3 protein. Part of the rows lack a size; the others show once, few, many or a class for expanded clones.

size: -; J: TRBJ2-2; length: 14; V: TRBV25-1; CDR3: CASSRDSNTGELFF
size: -; J: TRBJ2-4; length: 16; V: TRBV27; CDR3: CASSLSAGDGRNIQYF
size: -; J: TRBJ2-1; length: 16; V: TRBV2; CDR3: CASSEALAGGMNEQFF
size: -; J: TRBJ2-1; length: 13; V: TRBV29-1; CDR3: CSVTRVAAEEQFF
size: -; J: TRBJ2-7; length: 16; V: TRBV27; CDR3: CASSFSLGTGGYEQYF
size: -; J: TRBJ1-1; length: 13; V: TRBV29-1; CDR3: CSVARDRVTEAFF
size: -; J: TRBJ2-1; length: 13; V: TRBV19; CDR3: CASSIPGANEQFF
size: few; J: TRBJ1-1; length: 15; V: TRBV9; CDR3: CASSVTGIMNTEAFF
size: -; J: TRBJ1-1; length: 16; V: TRBV11-3; CDR3: CASSLGTGVLNTEAFF
size: -; J: TRBJ2-1; length: 18; V: TRBV21-1; CDR3: CASSDSPTFEDAYNEQFF